The present T cell receptor (beta chain) was sequenced within a study of T cells after yellow fever vaccination. Study-level findings and limits: Although the secondary response was weaker, it peaked faster, at day 5 versus 15.

As concerns this clonotype: Its antigen is still unknown.

The germline gives CDR1 SGDLS, CDR2 YYNGEE. The CDR3 extends over 15 amino acids. V was clipped by 6 bases and J by 4 bases; unmatched bases: 8. Each CDR3 protein is one row after TCRdb ran MiXCR on the 5' RACE reads. The sample includes about 330,000 distinct CDR3 sequences, less than 9.5% of them seen just once. This clonotype originated in a man aged 18 to 30 who received the YFV17D yellow fever vaccine. Source: PBMCs, taken more than 35 days after the first yellow fever vaccination. This sequence joins TRBV9 and TRBJ1-5, with TRBD1 matching over 9 bases. CDR3 nucleotides: TGTGCCAGCACCATAACCGGGACAGGGAATCAGCCCCAGCATTTT. This translates into CASTITGTGNQPQHF.